Listed below are T cell receptor beta chains from one sample, sequenced in a study of Ad26.COV2.S vaccination and SARS-CoV-2 variants. Assay used: immunoSEQ multiplex PCR; TCRdb lists only in-frame clones, some missing. Among about 140,000 clones, 80% to 90% were seen once, and the ten largest hold less than 6%. Sequenced here: peripheral blood, sampled after recovery from COVID-19. These receptors originate from a human donor who had recovered from COVID-19. CDR3s include the opening cysteine and the closing phenylalanine or tryptophan. D genes are given only for firm matches. A clone size is listed for some rows: how often the clone was seen (once, few, many), or a class if it is expanded.

abundance | j_gene | d_gene | v_gene | CDR3nt | CDR3aa
NA | TRBJ2-1 | TRBD1 | TRBV29-1 | TGCAGCGGGGGACAGGGCTCCTACAATGAGCAGTTCTTC | CSGGQGSYNEQFF
NA | TRBJ1-1 | TRBD1 | TRBV2 | TGTGCCAGCAAACGACAGGGGAACACTGAAGCTTTCTTT | CASKRQGNTEAFF
NA | TRBJ2-7 | NA | TRBV21-1 | TGTGCCAGCAGCAAAGCGGGGGGACTAGATGAGCGAAGCTCCTACGAGCAGTACTTC | CASSKAGGLDERSSYEQYF
NA | TRBJ2-7 | TRBD1 | TRBV29-1 | TGCAGCGTTGAGGAACAGGGGGCGCGCGAGCAGTACTTC | CSVEEQGAREQYF
NA | TRBJ1-4 | NA | TRBV4-3 | TGCGCCAGCAGCCATCTCGGGGGGGGAGCAACTAATGAAAAACTGTTTTTT | CASSHLGGGATNEKLFF
NA | TRBJ1-6 | TRBD1 | TRBV2 | TGTGCCAGCAGTGGCGGGACAGGATACTCACCCCTCCACTTT | CASSGGTGYSPLHF
NA | TRBJ2-1 | NA | TRBV2 | TGTGCCAGCAGAGGGGGGGCGTCGGGTGACTCCTACAATGAGCAGTTCTTC | CASRGGASGDSYNEQFF
NA | TRBJ1-2 | NA | TRBV28 | TGTGCCAGCAGTTTATTGTTGGCGGAGGCCAATGGCTACACCTTC | CASSLLLAEANGYTF
NA | TRBJ1-1 | NA | TRBV11-3 | TGTGCCAGCAGCTTCGGTGAGAACACTGAAGCTTTCTTT | CASSFGENTEAFF
NA | TRBJ2-7 | TRBD2 | TRBV6-1 | TGTGCCAGCAGTGACCTAGCGGGGACCTACGAGCAGTACTTC | CASSDLAGTYEQYF
NA | TRBJ2-2 | NA | TRBV28 | TGTGCCAGCAGAAAGGGCCGTAACACCGGGGAGCTGTTTTTT | CASRKGRNTGELFF
NA | TRBJ2-5 | NA | TRBV3-1/TRBV3-2 | TGTGCCAGCAGCCAAGGAGGAAGTGGAATCCAAGAGACCCAGTACTTC | CASSQGGSGIQETQYF
once | TRBJ2-7 | NA | TRBV6-2/TRBV6-3 | TGTGCCAGCAGTTACAACTCAGGGCCCATATCCTACGAGCAGTACTTC | CASSYNSGPISYEQYF
once | TRBJ2-7 | TRBD2 | TRBV12-3/TRBV12-4 | TGTGCCAGCCATCGCGGGAGAGCGGACGAGCAGTACTTC | CASHRGRADEQYF
once | TRBJ1-1 | NA | TRBV7-9 | TGTGCCAGCAGCTTGAATGGGGGGAAGAACACTGAAGCTTTCTTT | CASSLNGGKNTEAFF
NA | TRBJ2-1 | TRBD2 | TRBV7-2 | TGTGCCAGCAGCTTAGATGTATTGGGCGGGGGGACCAGGGATGAGCAGTTCTTC | CASSLDVLGGGTRDEQFF
NA | TRBJ2-7 | TRBD2 | TRBV30 | TGTGCCTGGAGTACACCCGGGACTAGAGGGATGTTGGAGCAGTACTTC | CAWSTPGTRGMLEQYF
NA | TRBJ1-1 | NA | TRBV20-1 | TGCAGTGCAAGATACTATGAAGCTTTCTTT | CSARYYEAFF
NA | TRBJ1-2 | TRBD1 | TRBV15 | TGTGCCACCAGCAGACCCCTAGGACAGGGGTTTGGCTACACCTTC | CATSRPLGQGFGYTF
NA | TRBJ1-2 | NA | TRBV29-1 | TGCAGCGTTGAAGTGGTCGATCCCTATGGCTACACCTTC | CSVEVVDPYGYTF
once | TRBJ1-6 | TRBD1 | TRBV6-5 | TGTGCCAGCGGGGACAGCACCTATAATTCACCCCTCCACTTT | CASGDSTYNSPLHF
NA | TRBJ1-3 | TRBD1 | TRBV5-1 | TGCGCCAGCAGCTGGGGACTGACAGGGAGTGGAAACACCATATATTTT | CASSWGLTGSGNTIYF
few | TRBJ1-6 | NA | TRBV5-5 | TGTGCCAGCAGCTTAGGCCAGGGGAATTCACCCCTCCACTTT | CASSLGQGNSPLHF
few | TRBJ1-2 | NA | TRBV6-5 | TGTGCCAGCAGTTACTTCCCCCTAACAGGGAACTATGGCTACACCTTC | CASSYFPLTGNYGYTF
NA | TRBJ1-6 | NA | TRBV19 | TGTGCCAGTAGTATAAGGGGCTCCTATAATTCACCCCTCCACTTT | CASSIRGSYNSPLHF
NA | TRBJ1-6 | NA | TRBV28 | TGTGCCAGCAGTAAAGGAAGGGAAACATCACCCCTCCACTTT | CASSKGRETSPLHF
NA | TRBJ1-4 | TRBD1 | TRBV15 | TGTGCCACCAGCAGGCCCGGGACAGGGCGTGAGGAAAAACTGTTTTTT | CATSRPGTGREEKLFF
NA | TRBJ1-1 | NA | TRBV10-1 | TGCGCCAGCAGTGAGTACGGAACAGGGTCGGGGACTGAAGCTTTCTTT | CASSEYGTGSGTEAFF
NA | TRBJ2-7 | NA | TRBV30 | TGTGCCTGGAGTGAAGGTGACGAGCAGTACTTC | CAWSEGDEQYF
few | TRBJ1-5 | NA | TRBV15 | TGTGCCACCAGCAGAGAAGTGGAGAACCAGCCCCAGCATTTT | CATSREVENQPQHF
NA | TRBJ1-1 | NA | TRBV2 | TGTGCCAGCAGTGAAGACGTAAACACTGAAGCTTTCTTT | CASSEDVNTEAFF
NA | TRBJ2-7 | TRBD1 | TRBV11-2 | TGTGCCAGCAGTTCAAGGGGGACAGGGTCCTACGAGCAGTACTTC | CASSSRGTGSYEQYF
NA | TRBJ2-7 | NA | TRBV5-8 | TGTGCCAGCAGCTTGGAATATTTAGAGGAGCAGTACTTC | CASSLEYLEEQYF
NA | TRBJ2-6 | NA | TRBV19 | TGTGCCAGTAGTATGGGTTCGGGGGTTGGGGCCAACGTCCTGACTTTC | CASSMGSGVGANVLTF
NA | TRBJ2-5 | TRBD1 | TRBV24-1 | TGTGCCACCAGTGATTCCAGGGGGCGCGGGGAGACCCAGTACTTC | CATSDSRGRGETQYF
NA | TRBJ1-2 | TRBD1 | TRBV9 | TGTGCCAGCAGCACCACAGGGGGCCCTTATGGCTACACCTTC | CASSTTGGPYGYTF
NA | TRBJ2-6 | NA | TRBV5-1 | TGCGCCAGCAGCTTGGTAGCTGCGGCTGGGGCCAACGTCCTGACTTTC | CASSLVAAAGANVLTF
once | TRBJ2-2 | TRBD2 | TRBV10-3 | TGTGCCATCAGTGAGTCGAACGGCGGGGGCGGGGAGCTGTTTTTT | CAISESNGGGGELFF
once | TRBJ2-7 | TRBD1 | TRBV27 | TGTGCCAGCAGTTCCGGACAGGGTTGGGAGCAGTACTTC | CASSSGQGWEQYF
NA | TRBJ2-7 | NA | TRBV7-2 | TGTGCCAGCAGCTCCCATTTAAGGGGATCCCCTACCTCCTACGAGCAGTACTTC | CASSSHLRGSPTSYEQYF
NA | TRBJ1-6 | NA | TRBV6-5 | TGTGCCAGCAACCCGACAGGCCCAAATTCACCCCTCCACTTT | CASNPTGPNSPLHF
NA | TRBJ1-5 | NA | TRBV27 | TGTGCCAGCGGGAGGGGATATCAGCCCCAGCATTTT | CASGRGYQPQHF
NA | TRBJ1-2 | NA | TRBV10-3 | TGTGCCATCAGTGAGTCATCGTGGAGATCTGGCTACACCTTC | CAISESSWRSGYTF
NA | TRBJ2-7 | NA | TRBV7-8 | TGTGCCAGCAGCCCGACCTACGAGCAGTACTTC | CASSPTYEQYF
NA | TRBJ2-1 | TRBD2 | TRBV27 | TGTGCCAGCAGTTTACCGCCCACTAGCGGGGGGCTTGGTGAGCAGTTCTTC | CASSLPPTSGGLGEQFF
NA | TRBJ2-7 | NA | TRBV24-1 | TGTGCCACCAGTGATCCCCAGGACCCGGAGTTCCCCGAGCAGTACTTC | CATSDPQDPEFPEQYF
NA | TRBJ2-5 | TRBD2 | TRBV6-2/TRBV6-3 | TGTGCCAGCAGTTACCTCGGACTAGCGGGGGAGAAGGTCCAAGAGACCCAGTACTTC | CASSYLGLAGEKVQETQYF
NA | TRBJ1-6 | NA | TRBV4-2 | TGTGCCAGCAGCCAAGAAAGTACGAAAAATTCACCCCTCCACTTT | CASSQESTKNSPLHF
NA | TRBJ2-2 | NA | TRBV19 | TGTGCCAGTACCTCTCGCGGGGCCACCGGGGAGCTGTTTTTT | CASTSRGATGELFF
NA | TRBJ1-2 | NA | TRBV9 | TGTGCCAGCAGCGTAGTCCGATCGGGATTTGATGGCTACACCTTC | CASSVVRSGFDGYTF
NA | TRBJ2-3 | NA | TRBV2 | TGTGCCAGGTTAGACAGACCCACAGATACGCAGTATTTT | CARLDRPTDTQYF
NA | TRBJ2-3 | NA | TRBV21-1 | TGTGCCAGCAGCAGTCCTAGCGGGGCCCGAGGGGCAGATACGCAGTATTTT | CASSSPSGARGADTQYF
NA | TRBJ2-5 | NA | TRBV6-5 | TGTGCCAGCAGTTACGGTCTAGGGACCCAGTACTTC | CASSYGLGTQYF
few | TRBJ2-2 | NA | TRBV12-3/TRBV12-4 | TGTGCCAGCAACTCACTGCGGGACGGGGAGCTGTTTTTT | CASNSLRDGELFF